A single T cell receptor (beta chain) is shown here with its context. Its target is not known. This entry belongs to a study of T-cell memory formation after mild COVID-19. Findings and caveats of the study: Clones shrinking from day 15 to 85 showed even CD4/CD8 mixes; later expanders tilted CD4+.

V was trimmed by 4 bases and J by 1 base, leaving 16 bases between them. Looked up from germline, CDR1 is SGHRS and CDR2 is YFSETQ. CDR3 length: 16 amino acids. A 5'RACE reaction primed in the constant segment made cDNA libraries of TCR alpha and TCR beta, and these carried sample barcodes and UMIs. One entry per CDR3 protein results from TCRdb running MiXCR on the 5' RACE reads. The sample holds hundreds of thousands of distinct CDR3 sequences, about 20% seen once. The genes are TRBV5-1 and TRBJ2-3, with D tentatively TRBD2 (5 bases). The specimen was PBMCs or a T cell subset sorted from them (not recorded which). The clonotype was recovered from an adult woman who had mild COVID-19 (a few samples of this study predate the infection). Cell type and time point are not known. CDR3 in amino acids: CASSPAPAAGTDTQYF. CDR3 nucleotide sequence: TGCGCCAGCAGCCCGGCGCCAGCGGCCGGCACAGATACGCAGTATTTT.